The 28 T cell receptor beta chains listed next were all sequenced from one sample in a study of CD8 T cells in ankylosing spondylitis. MiXCR, applied by TCRdb to the 5' RACE reads, yields one record per CDR3 protein. Counted here are about 140,000 distinct CDR3 sequences, roughly a third occurring once; the ten biggest clones make up around 6%. Sequenced sample: synovial fluid, either unsorted or a sorted T cell fraction (not recorded which). These receptor sequences come from a male donor with ankylosing spondylitis.

This clonotype was detected only once. This chain joins TRBV20-1 and TRBJ2-2; D uncertain. V was cut by 6 bases and J by 4 bases, with 12 bases left in between. The CDR3 spans 13 residues. CDR1 is DFQATT, CDR2 SNEGSKA, per germline (reference sequence). The chain's CDR3 is CSAPRQLTGELFF. The CDR3, as DNA: TGCAGTGCCCCCCGGCAGCTCACCGGGGAGCTGTTTTTT.

For the CDR3, the DNA is TGTGCCAGCAGCGTTGCGGCAGCGAACACTGAAGCTTTCTTT. Translation: CASSVAAANTEAFF. The chain recombines TRBV9 with TRBJ1-1; D is uncertain. The V gene lost 2 bases and the J gene lost 1 base, with 9 bases spanning the gap. The CDR3 is 14 amino acids. Germline-derived CDR1 and CDR2 are SGDLS and YYNGEE.

In this sample, this clonotype turned up a few times. The rearrangement uses TRBV5-1 and TRBJ2-1; D is perhaps TRBD1 or TRBD2 (6 bases each). With 4 bases removed from V and 10 bases from J, the gap between germline ends came to 24 bases. The CDR3 totals 16 residues. CDR1 is SGHRS, CDR2 YFSETQ, per germline. The CDR3 loop is CASSPPGPFEGGEQFF. The DNA of the CDR3 is TGCGCCAGCAGCCCGCCGGGACCCTTTGAGGGGGGAGAGCAGTTCTTC.

This chain joins TRBV20-1 and TRBJ2-2; no clear D gene. There are 12 residues in the CDR3. V lost 6 bases and J 1 base, leaving 6 bases between the germline ends. Per the germline V gene, CDR1 is DFQATT and CDR2 is SNEGSKA (reference sequence). The CDR3 coding sequence is TGCAGTGCCGAGGTGAACACCGGGGAGCTGTTTTTT. This translates into CSAEVNTGELFF.

This clonotype was counted between two and nine times. The CDR3 nucleotides are TGTGCCAGCAATGCGGGGCGGAACACAGATACGCAGTATTTT. It is translated as CASNAGRNTDTQYF. The chain uses TRBV2 and TRBJ2-3; tentatively, D is TRBD2 (6 bases). The V gene lost 7 bases and the J gene lost 2 bases, with 13 bases spanning the gap. This CDR3 has 14 residues. Germline assignment: CDR1 SNHLY and CDR2 FYNNEI. Full variable domain (remainder filled in from reference TRBV2 and TRBJ2-3): EPEVTQTPSHQVTQMGQEVILRCVPISNHLYFYWYRQILGQKVEFLVSFYNNEISEKSEIFDDQFSVERPDGSNFTLKIRSTKLEDSAMYFCASNAGRNTDTQYFGPGTRLTVL.

This clonotype was counted only a few times. The gene calls are TRBV10-3 and TRBJ2-3; D not certain. CDR3 size: 15 residues. Trimming took 3 bases from V and 0 from J, leaving 10 bases between them. Germline V gene sequence: CDR1 ENHRY, CDR2 SYGVKD. CDR3 sequence reads: CAISDSWASTDTQYF. As DNA, the CDR3 is TGTGCCATCAGTGATTCCTGGGCTAGCACAGATACGCAGTATTTT.

The CDR3 DNA sequence: TGTGCCATCGAAGGGACAGGGGATGCCGATGAGCAGTTCTTC. Encoded protein: CAIEGTGDADEQFF. This chain joins TRBV10-3 and TRBJ2-1; 10 bases are shared with TRBD1. Germline loops: CDR1 ENHRY, CDR2 SYGVKD. This CDR3 comprises 14 residues. The V segment lost 8 bases and the J segment 8 bases; nucleotides outside the gene matches: 9.

Ten or more counts support this clonotype. V is TRBV7-8 and J is TRBJ1-5, with D perhaps TRBD1 (6 bases). The V gene lost 5 bases and the J gene lost 6 bases, with 26 bases spanning the gap. Germline CDR1 is SGHVS and CDR2 is FQNEAQ. The CDR3 is 18 residues long. The CDR3 region has the DNA TGTGCCAGCAGCCCAAGTGCCATACAGGGAGTGAGGGGTCAGCCCCAGCATTTT. This encodes CASSPSAIQGVRGQPQHF.

The sample holds a few counts of this clonotype. The CDR3 loop is CSATAANLNTEAFF. The DNA for the CDR3 is TGCAGTGCCACGGCCGCGAACTTGAACACTGAAGCTTTCTTT. The genes are TRBV20-1 and TRBJ1-1; D ambiguous. This CDR3 spans 14 amino acids. Germline V CDR1 and CDR2: DFQATT, SNEGSKA (reference sequence). The V and J ends lost 6 bases and 0 bases respectively, with 14 bases between them.

Only one count was recorded for this clonotype. The chain employs TRBV2 and TRBJ1-1, with 8 bases matching TRBD1. Losses at the gene ends were 3 bases for V and 2 bases for J; bases not matched to a gene: 14. CDR3 length: 18 amino acids. Germline CDR1 SNHLY, CDR2 FYNNEI. The CDR3 DNA reads as TGTGCCAGCAGTGATAACTATGACAGGGGAAACCTTAACACTGAAGCTTTCTTT. It specifies CASSDNYDRGNLNTEAFF.

The chain joins TRBV12-3 or TRBV12-4 to TRBJ2-1; 9 bases fit TRBD2. Losses at the gene ends were 6 bases for V and 7 bases for J; bases not matched to a gene: 10. This CDR3 region has 15 residues. CDR3 region: CASRVAGALGNEQFF. The CDR3 DNA follows: TGTGCCAGCAGGGTAGCGGGGGCGCTCGGGAATGAGCAGTTCTTC.

The rearrangement joins TRBV18 to TRBJ1-1; D is uncertain. Trimming shortened V by 3 bases and J by 4 bases, and 12 bases separated the two germline ends. This CDR3 region has 14 residues. Germline V CDR1 and CDR2: KGHSH, LQKENI. The CDR3 is CASSPVGGPTEAFF. DNA for the CDR3: TGTGCCAGCTCACCCGTTGGAGGGCCCACTGAAGCTTTCTTT.

This clonotype has a handful of counts. The chain links TRBV20-1 to TRBJ2-1, with 12 bases that match TRBD2. The J segment lost 4 bases and the V segment lost 6 bases, leaving 4 bases of the junction unmatched. Germline V gene data show CDR1 as DFQATT and CDR2 as SNEGSKA (reference sequence). This CDR3 region has 14 residues. As DNA, the CDR3 is TGCAGTGCAAGACTAGCGGGGGAGTACAATGAGCAGTTCTTC. It is translated as CSARLAGEYNEQFF.

This clonotype was seen once. The chain carries TRBV20-1 and TRBJ1-2, with D uncertain. Germline CDR1 and CDR2: DFQATT and SNEGSKA (reference sequence). The CDR3 has 11 residues. Between the trimmed V and J ends, which lost 6 bases and 2 bases, there was a span of 7 bases. CDR3 residues: CSAGYNYGYTF. As DNA, the CDR3 is TGCAGTGCGGGTTACAACTATGGCTACACCTTC.

This clonotype showed up just a few times. The chain combines TRBV11-2 with TRBJ1-4; D is unresolved. This CDR3 is 14 amino acids long. V lost 3 bases and J lost 7, with 12 bases in between. Germline-derived CDR1 and CDR2 are SGHAT and FQNNGV. In DNA, the CDR3 is TGTGCCAGCAGCTTCCAGCCAAGTAGTGAAAAACTGTTTTTT. Translated: CASSFQPSSEKLFF.

The chain has TRBV20-1 and TRBJ2-7; 8 bases map to TRBD1. CDR1 and CDR2 from the germline V gene are DFQATT and SNEGSKA (reference sequence). V dropped 1 base and J dropped 5; count of bases not matched to a gene: 10. The CDR3 length is 15 residues. Written as DNA, the CDR3 is TGCAGTGCTAGAGGCAGGACAGGGACAGTGCACGAGCAGTACTTC. This translates into CSARGRTGTVHEQYF.

The chain employs TRBV30 and TRBJ1-1; D not resolved. The CDR3 is made up of 13 amino acids. Germline V lookup: CDR1 GTSNPN, CDR2 SVGIG (reference sequence). The CDR3 region has the DNA TGTGCATCTCAACCGGAGATGAACACTGAAGCTTTCTTT. It translates to CASQPEMNTEAFF.

The chain links TRBV6-5 to TRBJ1-2, with D perhaps matching TRBD1 (5 bases). Per the germline V gene, CDR1 is MNHEY and CDR2 is SVGAGI. Trimming stripped 2 bases from V and 4 bases from J, with 14 bases between. The CDR3 has 15 residues. CDR3 loop: CASSYDGQGLYGYTF. The CDR3 DNA is TGTGCCAGCAGTTACGATGGGCAGGGTCTCTATGGCTACACCTTC.

This clonotype has a count of ten or more. The chain recombines TRBV5-1 with TRBJ2-1; possibly TRBD2 for D (5 bases). V lost 1 base to trimming and J lost 6 bases, with 14 bases between them. Germline V gene lookup returns CDR1 SGHRS and CDR2 YFSETQ. This CDR3 contains 15 residues. CDR3 sequence (DNA): TGCGCCAGCAGCTTGACAAACCGAGGGATCAATGAGCAGTTCTTC. Translation: CASSLTNRGINEQFF.

In its sample, this clonotype was seen a few times. The rearrangement joins TRBV7-7 to TRBJ2-1; 12 bases are shared with TRBD2. This CDR3 is built from 16 residues. Germline lookup yields CDR1 SSHAT and CDR2 FNYEAQ (reference sequence). Trimming at V came to 2 bases and at J to 9 bases, leaving 8 bases not matched to a gene. CDR3 in amino acids: CASSLLAGGPGGEQFF. CDR3 nucleotide sequence: TGTGCCAGCAGCTTACTAGCGGGAGGGCCGGGGGGTGAGCAGTTCTTC.

The chain joins TRBV10-1 to TRBJ1-5; perhaps TRBD1 as D (6 bases). Germline V gene sequence: CDR1 WNHNN, CDR2 SYGVQD (reference sequence). The CDR3 spans 19 residues. Between the trimmed V and J ends, which lost 5 bases and 0 bases, there was a span of 23 bases. The CDR3 DNA sequence: TGCGCCAGCAGTCCGGGGCAGGGGAGAGGGGTATATAGCAATCAGCCCCAGCATTTT. This codes for CASSPGQGRGVYSNQPQHF.

V is TRBV4-1 and J is TRBJ2-3, with 12 nucleotides matching TRBD2. The CDR3 has 18 residues. Losses at the gene ends were 4 bases for V and 0 bases for J; bases not matched to a gene: 8. CDR1 is MGHRA, CDR2 YSYEKL, per germline. Here the CDR3 reads CASSPGLAGDTSTDTQYF. CDR3 nucleotides: TGCGCCAGCAGCCCGGGACTAGCGGGCGACACTAGCACAGATACGCAGTATTTT.

This clonotype came up many times. The chain uses TRBV7-9 and TRBJ1-6, with 8 bases identical to TRBD1. The CDR3 covers 16 residues. The junction had 5 bases not matched to a gene; V was cut back by 4 bases and J by 3 bases. Germline V lookup: CDR1 SEHNR, CDR2 FQNEAQ (reference sequence). Here the CDR3 reads CASSYGQGFYNSPLHF. The CDR3 DNA sequence: TGTGCCAGCAGCTACGGACAGGGATTCTATAATTCACCCCTCCACTTT.

The chain links TRBV20-1 to TRBJ1-1, with TRBD1 matching 8 bases. This CDR3 has 14 residues. The ends lost 2 bases at V and 4 bases at J; junction bases unmatched: 6. CDR1 and CDR2 from the germline V gene are DFQATT and SNEGSKA (reference sequence). This CDR3 is CSARSGQGGTEAFF. DNA for the CDR3: TGCAGTGCTAGATCCGGACAGGGAGGCACTGAAGCTTTCTTT.

By share, this clonotype ranks as medium-sized (0.01 to 0.1%). The J gene is TRBJ2-1, the V gene TRBV9; 9 bases are shared with TRBD2. The CDR3 is 14 residues long. Trimming cost V 4 bases and J 6 bases; bases outside gene matches: 5. Germline V lookup: CDR1 SGDLS, CDR2 YYNGEE. CDR3 amino acids: CASSPGTSRNEQFF. The DNA of the CDR3 is TGTGCCAGCAGCCCGGGGACTAGCCGCAATGAGCAGTTCTTC.

This rearrangement joins TRBV7-6 to TRBJ2-6; D is possibly TRBD1 (6 bases). Germline V lookup: CDR1 SGHVS, CDR2 FNYEAQ. V gave up 0 bases and J gave up 0 bases, with 9 bases separating them. This CDR3 contains 17 residues. CDR3 sequence: CASSLADSPSGANVLTF. The CDR3 DNA follows: TGTGCCAGCAGCTTAGCGGACAGCCCCTCTGGGGCCAACGTCCTGACTTTC.

The chain carries TRBV19 and TRBJ1-1; 12 nucleotides match TRBD1. CDR1 is LNHDA, CDR2 SQIVND, per germline (reference sequence). CDR3 length: 20 residues. J gave up 2 bases and V 2 bases, and 15 bases lay outside the gene matches. CDR3 protein: CASSISARSGTGGRNTEAFF. The DNA of the CDR3 is TGTGCCAGTAGTATATCCGCGCGCTCCGGGACAGGGGGCCGAAACACTGAAGCTTTCTTT.

The V call is TRBV5-1, the J call TRBJ2-3; 9 bases line up with TRBD1. Per the germline V gene, CDR1 is SGHRS and CDR2 is YFSETQ. The CDR3 is 12 amino acids. V was pared by 4 bases and J by 11 bases, with 5 bases of the junction left unmatched. This CDR3 reads CASSRTGVGQYF. CDR3 DNA sequence: TGCGCCAGCAGCCGGACAGGGGTAGGGCAGTATTTT.